Below, 2 T cell receptor beta chains from the same sample are listed, as sequenced in a study of T cell responses to AZD1222 COVID-19 vaccine. This table comes from immunoSEQ multiplex PCR, and its TCRdb copy is limited to in-frame clones, with some not included. The sample holds roughly 140,000 clones, around 91% seen once. The sequencing used peripheral blood, collected on day 0 of AZD1222 vaccination. The source of these receptors is an adult in good health.

V usage is TRBV9 and J usage is TRBJ2-5; 13 bases line up with TRBD2. This CDR3 has 15 amino acids. The germline V gene encodes CDR1 SGDLS and CDR2 YYNGEE. Trimming took 3 bases from V and 4 from J; bases not matched to a gene: 3. As DNA, the CDR3 is TGTGCCAGCAGCGAGGGACTAGCGGGACGAGAGACCCAGTACTTC. Its translation is CASSEGLAGRETQYF.

This chain uses TRBV28 with TRBJ1-3, with 8 bases that match TRBD1. Germline V gene lookup returns CDR1 MDHEN and CDR2 SYDVKM. This CDR3 comprises 14 residues. V shed 3 bases, J shed 9 bases, and the junction held 7 bases outside the gene matches. The CDR3 coding sequence is TGTGCCAGCAGTTTCGGGACAGGTGTAAGCACCATATATTTT. Its translation: CASSFGTGVSTIYF.